This record concerns one T cell receptor beta chain sequence. The target antigen is unknown. Germline assignment: CDR1 LGHDT and CDR2 YNNKEL (reference sequence). There are 18 residues in the CDR3. This record belongs to a study of monozygotic twins with inflammatory bowel disease. Whole-study findings and limits: Patient repertoires may have gained variability from differing immunosuppressive treatments. Among the T cells, different subtypes could not be distinguished. Data gave no support to a single strong signal or clonotype associated with IBD. IBD patients showed reduced TCRbeta diversity (inverse Simpson) versus healthy co-twins.

TCRdb reprocessed the 5' RACE reads and keeps a single row for each CDR3 protein, giving no DNA. The specimen's table records approximately 100,000 distinct CDR3 sequences. The sequenced sample consisted of blood. This receptor was obtained from a human donor with ulcerative colitis or Crohn's disease, or a healthy co-twin of an affected twin (not recorded which). The chain is built from TRBV3-1 and TRBJ2-5; TCRdb calls TRBD2, which cannot be checked without DNA. CDR3 sequence reads: CASSALHLVEGYQETQYF.